The 29 T cell receptor beta chains listed next were all sequenced from one sample in a study of blood T cell repertoires in COVID-19. TCRdb's copy holds only in-frame clones and misses some; the assay was immunoSEQ multiplex PCR. The sample carries a few hundred thousand clones, 87% recorded once. The sample comprised PBMCs or T cells enriched from blood (not recorded which). These TCRs come from a man between 18 and 29 years old with acute COVID-19.

The chain links TRBV15 to TRBJ1-1, with TRBD1 as a possible D gene (5 bases). Trimming took 4 bases from V and 1 from J, leaving 7 bases between them. Germline values: CDR1 LNHNV, CDR2 YYDKDF (reference sequence). The CDR3 extends over 13 amino acids. The CDR3 DNA is TGTGCCACCAGCAAAGGACAGAACACTGAAGCTTTCTTT. As protein: CATSKGQNTEAFF.

The rearrangement uses TRBV18 and TRBJ2-6, with a tentative D call TRBD2 (6 bases). The germline gives CDR1 KGHSH, CDR2 LQKENI. CDR3 length: 18 residues. Trimming removed 1 base at V and 0 bases at J, with 13 bases between. The CDR3 spells CASSPRTMRDSGANVLTF. The CDR3 DNA follows: TGTGCCAGCTCACCACGGACTATGAGGGACTCTGGGGCCAACGTCCTGACTTTC. Full variable domain (outside the CDR3, taken from reference TRBV18 and TRBJ2-6): NAGVMQNPRHLVRRRGQEARLRCSPMKGHSHVYWYRQLPEEGLKFMVYLQKENIIDESGMPKERFSAEFPKEGPSILRIQQVVRGDSAAYFCASSPRTMRDSGANVLTFGAGSRLTVL.

This clone has only one observation. The CDR3, as DNA: TGTGCCAGCACCCTCCTATCCCCTGGAAACACCATATATTTT. It is translated as CASTLLSPGNTIYF. The chain couples TRBV28 to TRBJ1-3; D is ambiguous. The ends were cut back, 7 bases at V and 2 bases at J, with 12 bases in the middle. CDR1 and CDR2 (germline): MDHEN, SYDVKM. This CDR3 has 14 residues.

This chain links TRBV28 with TRBJ2-3; TRBD1 aligns across 7 bases. J lost 0 bases, V lost 4 bases, and 10 bases had no gene match. Germline CDR1 is MDHEN and CDR2 is SYDVKM. The CDR3 length is 17 residues. The CDR3: CASSSIGQATSTDTQYF. For the CDR3, the DNA is TGTGCCAGCAGTTCAATCGGACAGGCAACTAGCACAGATACGCAGTATTTT.

This chain connects TRBV10-3 to TRBJ2-7, with D possibly matching TRBD1 (5 bases). V was clipped by 2 bases and J by 7 bases, with 9 bases between them. The CDR3 covers 12 residues. Germline-derived CDR1 and CDR2 are ENHRY and SYGVKD. CDR3 protein: CAISEQGAEQYF. The DNA of the CDR3 is TGTGCCATCAGTGAGCAAGGGGCTGAGCAGTACTTC.

This chain's CDR3 is CASSRGLAGGRGYQETQYF. In nucleotides, the CDR3 is TGCGCCAGCAGCCGGGGACTAGCGGGAGGCCGGGGGTACCAAGAGACCCAGTACTTC. J is TRBJ2-5 and V is TRBV4-1; 15 nucleotides line up with TRBD2. In germline, CDR1 is MGHRA, CDR2 YSYEKL. The CDR3 runs 19 residues. V trimming: 4 bases; J trimming: 0 bases; junction bases outside the gene matches: 9.

The genes are TRBV30 and TRBJ1-4; D ambiguous. Per the germline V gene, CDR1 is GTSNPN and CDR2 is SVGIG (reference sequence). Trimming left V 1 base short and J 8 bases short, with 8 bases between. CDR3 size: 12 residues. The CDR3 nucleotides are TGTGCCTGGAGTGCTGTAGAGGAAAAACTGTTTTTT. Translated, it gives CAWSAVEEKLFF. Based on the CDR3 plus reference TRBV30 and TRBJ1-4, the full variable domain is SQTIHQWPATLVQPVGSPLSLECTVEGTSNPNLYWYRQAAGRGLQLLFYSVGIGQISSEVPQNLSASRPQDRQFILSSKKLLLSDSGFYLCAWSAVEEKLFFGSGTQLSVL.

The chain couples TRBV4-1 to TRBJ1-2; D is undetermined. The germline gives CDR1 MGHRA, CDR2 YSYEKL. The CDR3 extends over 12 amino acids. Trimming stripped 1 base from V and 5 bases from J, with 5 bases between. CDR3 bases: TGCGCCAGCAGCCAAGGAGTATATGGCTACACCTTC. Amino acids: CASSQGVYGYTF.

V is TRBV19 and J is TRBJ1-1; 12 bases agree with TRBD1. The germline gives CDR1 LNHDA, CDR2 SQIVND (reference sequence). After removal of 5 bases from V and 5 bases from J, the junction contained 9 bases not matched to a gene. The CDR3 consists of 16 residues. The CDR3 region has the DNA TGTGCCAGTAGTGGGGGACAGGGGGCGCGAAGGACTGAAGCTTTCTTT. This sequence encodes CASSGGQGARRTEAFF.

This chain links TRBV10-3 with TRBJ1-4; 10 bases map to TRBD1. The CDR3 spans 14 residues. Germline V gene data show CDR1 as ENHRY and CDR2 as SYGVKD. V trimming: 0 bases; J trimming: 8 bases; junction bases outside the gene matches: 0. The chain's CDR3 is CAISESGQGEKLFF. CDR3 sequence (DNA): TGTGCCATCAGTGAGTCGGGACAGGGGGAAAAACTGTTTTTT.

The V gene is TRBV19, the J gene TRBJ2-1; 9 nucleotides agree with TRBD1. This CDR3 contains 15 residues. V shed 7 bases, J shed 13 bases, and the junction held 17 bases outside the gene matches. Germline V gene sequence: CDR1 LNHDA, CDR2 SQIVND (reference sequence). The CDR3: CASTPGTGRARGQFF. The CDR3 bases are TGTGCCAGTACCCCCGGGACAGGGAGGGCTCGCGGACAGTTCTTC.

The chain has TRBV7-8 and TRBJ2-6; D not certain. Germline-derived CDR1 and CDR2 are SGHVS and FQNEAQ. CDR3 length: 14 residues. With 6 bases removed from V and 0 bases from J, the gap between germline ends came to 6 bases. As DNA, the CDR3 is TGTGCCAGCAGTTCTTACTCTGGGGCCAACGTCCTGACTTTC. It yields the protein CASSSYSGANVLTF.

The chain links TRBV7-9 to TRBJ2-5; maybe TRBD1 (5 bases). This CDR3 is 14 amino acids long. The V gene lost 0 bases and the J gene lost 5 bases, with 10 bases spanning the gap. Per germline, CDR1 SEHNR and CDR2 FQNEAQ (reference sequence). Here the CDR3 reads CASSLAGAGETQYF. CDR3 coding DNA: TGTGCCAGCAGCTTAGCAGGGGCCGGGGAGACCCAGTACTTC.

This clone was observed once. The chain uses TRBV24-1 and TRBJ2-2, with D uncertain. Per the germline V gene, CDR1 is KGHDR and CDR2 is SFDVKD. The V and J ends lost 9 bases and 5 bases respectively, with 9 bases between them. The CDR3 covers 12 residues. Written as DNA, the CDR3 is TGTGCCACCCTCTCGACAACCGGGGAGCTGTTTTTT. Translating gives CATLSTTGELFF.

J is TRBJ2-1 and V is TRBV2; D remains unclear. The CDR3 extends over 12 amino acids. Germline CDR1 SNHLY, CDR2 FYNNEI. V shed 4 bases and J shed 8 bases, with 9 bases lying between them. The CDR3 loop is CASSVSPDEQFF. The CDR3 DNA reads TGTGCCAGCAGTGTTTCCCCCGATGAGCAGTTCTTC.

V usage is TRBV27 and J usage is TRBJ1-2, with 7 bases that match TRBD1. Germline CDR1 reads MNHEY; CDR2 reads SMNVEV (reference sequence). The CDR3 covers 14 residues. Trimming took 7 bases from V and 8 from J; bases not matched to a gene: 13. The CDR3 reads CASTPYDRVEGYTF. The CDR3 bases are TGTGCCAGCACTCCGTATGACAGGGTGGAGGGCTACACCTTC.

The chain is built from TRBV11-2 and TRBJ1-4, with a tentative D call TRBD1 (5 bases). Trimming stripped 1 base from V and 2 bases from J, with 11 bases between. The CDR3 covers 16 residues. Germline V lookup: CDR1 SGHAT, CDR2 FQNNGV. The CDR3 loop reads CASSLVVSGTNEKLFF. The CDR3 DNA sequence: TGTGCCAGCAGCTTAGTAGTGTCAGGGACTAATGAAAAACTGTTTTTT.

CDR3 loop: CAGLGLAGEQFF. The CDR3 region has the DNA TGTGCCGGTTTGGGACTAGCGGGGGAGCAGTTCTTC. The chain uses TRBV12-3 or TRBV12-4 and TRBJ2-1; TRBD2 matches at 13 bases. The length of the CDR3 is 12 residues. Germline trimming cut 11 bases from V and 10 bases from J; bases unmatched to any gene: 5.

The chain uses TRBV27 and TRBJ2-7, with D unresolved. V was trimmed by 5 bases and J by 0 bases, leaving 8 bases between them. Germline CDR1 and CDR2: MNHEY and SMNVEV (reference sequence). The CDR3 extends over 13 amino acids. CDR3 DNA sequence: TGTGCCAGCAGTAATCGTCCCTCCTACGAGCAGTACTTC. This encodes CASSNRPSYEQYF.

In regard to this clone: The sample carries other DNA sequences with the same CDR3. The genes are TRBV10-1 and TRBJ2-2; tentatively, D is TRBD1 (6 bases). Per the germline V gene, CDR1 is WNHNN and CDR2 is SYGVQD (reference sequence). V gave up 4 bases and J gave up 2 bases, with 8 bases separating them. CDR3 length: 14 residues. CDR3 sequence: CASSGTANTGELFF. CDR3 coding DNA: TGCGCCAGCAGTGGGACAGCAAACACCGGGGAGCTGTTTTTT.

The chain uses TRBV28 and TRBJ1-2, with 7 positions matching TRBD1. The CDR3 consists of 14 residues. Losses at the gene ends were 4 bases for V and 8 bases for J; bases not matched to a gene: 10. Germline CDR1 reads MDHEN; CDR2 reads SYDVKM. CDR3 bases: TGTGCCAGCAGTTCCATCATGACAGGGAGCGGCTACACCTTC. It codes for CASSSIMTGSGYTF.

V and J are TRBV4-1 and TRBJ1-6, with 9 nucleotides matching TRBD1. There are 14 residues in the CDR3. In germline, CDR1 is MGHRA, CDR2 YSYEKL. V gave up 4 bases and J gave up 6 bases; unmatched junction bases: 1. The CDR3 sequence: CASSPQGANSPLHF. CDR3 in DNA: TGCGCCAGCAGCCCACAGGGGGCTAATTCACCCCTCCACTTT.

J is TRBJ2-1 and V is TRBV9; 12 bases match TRBD2. Losses at the gene ends were 4 bases for V and 12 bases for J; bases not matched to a gene: 8. There are 14 residues in the CDR3. Germline lookup yields CDR1 SGDLS and CDR2 YYNGEE. This CDR3 is CASSPMTSGSSQFF. The CDR3 DNA reads TGTGCCAGCAGCCCAATGACTAGCGGGAGTTCGCAGTTCTTC.

The J gene is TRBJ2-3, the V gene TRBV10-3; TRBD2 matches at 9 bases. Germline loops: CDR1 ENHRY, CDR2 SYGVKD. After removal of 0 bases from V and 2 bases from J, the junction contained 3 bases not matched to a gene. The CDR3 consists of 16 residues. CDR3 sequence reads: CAISESLAGITDTQYF. The CDR3, as DNA: TGTGCCATCAGTGAGTCGCTAGCGGGAATCACAGATACGCAGTATTTT.

The chain carries TRBV7-2 and TRBJ2-1; 9 bases fit TRBD2. CDR1 is SGHTA and CDR2 is FQGNSA in the germline V gene. The CDR3 runs 16 residues. Germline trimming cut 5 bases from V and 7 bases from J; bases unmatched to any gene: 12. The DNA of the CDR3 is TGTGCCAGCAGCCAGACTAGCGGCGGTGGTGGGAATGAGCAGTTCTTC. This encodes CASSQTSGGGGNEQFF.

The V call is TRBV7-9, the J call TRBJ1-2, with a weak D call TRBD1 (6 bases). Germline V gene data show CDR1 as SEHNR and CDR2 as FQNEAQ (reference sequence). This CDR3 is 12 amino acids long. V lost 4 bases, J lost 8 bases, and 11 bases lay in between. CDR3 nucleotides: TGTGCCAGCAGCTCCGCAGGGGTCGGCTACACCTTC. It codes for CASSSAGVGYTF.

The chain employs TRBV7-9 and TRBJ1-1; no clear D. CDR3 length equals 11 residues. The V gene lost 3 bases and the J gene lost 4 bases, with 3 bases spanning the gap. The germline CDR1 and CDR2 sequences are SEHNR and FQNEAQ (reference sequence). The CDR3 DNA reads TGTGCCAGCAGCTTTCGCACTGAAGCTTTCTTT. Translation: CASSFRTEAFF.

The gene calls are TRBV30 and TRBJ2-7, with 7 bases matching TRBD2. Per the germline V gene, CDR1 is GTSNPN and CDR2 is SVGIG (reference sequence). V shed 5 bases, J shed 2 bases, and the junction held 12 bases outside the gene matches. There are 15 residues in the CDR3. The CDR3 bases are TGTGCCTGGGACGGGGGGACGGACGTAGCCTACGAGCAGTACTTC. As protein: CAWDGGTDVAYEQYF.

For this clone: This same CDR3 is encoded by further DNA sequences in the sample. The chain has TRBV7-2 and TRBJ2-5; D remains unclear. In germline, CDR1 is SGHTA, CDR2 FQGNSA. This CDR3 is built from 13 residues. V was trimmed by 4 bases and J by 1 base, leaving 7 bases between them. DNA for the CDR3: TGTGCCAGCAGCTCCCGGGTCCAAGAGACCCAGTACTTC. Protein sequence: CASSSRVQETQYF. The full variable domain, completed using reference TRBV7-2 and TRBJ2-5, is GAGVSQSPSNKVTEKGKDVELRCDPISGHTALYWYRQSLGQGLEFLIYFQGNSAPDKSGLPSDRFSAERTGGSVSTLTIQRTQQEDSAVYLCASSSRVQETQYFGPGTRLLVL.